The next 9 T cell receptor beta chains were all read from a single sample in a study of OX40 agonist ivuxolimab in advanced cancers. Assay used: immunoSEQ multiplex PCR; TCRdb lists only in-frame clones, some missing. The sample holds about 150,000 clones, approximately 94% seen once. The source was CD4+ or CD8+ T cells sorted from blood, collected in a trial of the OX40 agonist ivuxolimab. All receptors derive from an adult with an advanced solid tumor such as melanoma, head and neck, liver or kidney cancer.

The J gene is TRBJ2-7, the V gene TRBV28; 7 bases match TRBD1. V dropped 3 bases and J dropped 4; count of bases not matched to a gene: 3. The CDR3 length is 13 residues. Looked up from germline, CDR1 is MDHEN and CDR2 is SYDVKM. DNA for the CDR3: TGTGCCAGCAGTTTGGGACAGATTTACGAGCAGTACTTC. Amino acids: CASSLGQIYEQYF.

The chain uses TRBV27 and TRBJ1-4; TRBD1 matches at 11 bases. This CDR3 region has 17 residues. Germline values: CDR1 MNHEY, CDR2 SMNVEV (reference sequence). V lost 5 bases and J lost 7; bases outside the gene matches: 12. The CDR3 DNA reads as TGTGCCAGCAGTCCCAGACCTCGGACAGGGGGCATTGAAAAACTGTTTTTT. Translating gives CASSPRPRTGGIEKLFF.

This clone was counted between two and nine times. CDR3 region: CASSPGFDNYGYTF. The CDR3 DNA is TGCGCCAGCAGCCCGGGGTTCGATAACTATGGCTACACCTTC. V is TRBV5-1 and J is TRBJ1-2, with D hard to call. The CDR3 runs 14 residues. Deletions cut 4 bases from V and 1 base from J, with 11 bases between. From germline, CDR1 is SGHRS and CDR2 YFSETQ.

The chain combines TRBV29-1 with TRBJ1-4; D is undetermined. The CDR3 consists of 14 residues. V gave up 5 bases and J gave up 5 bases, with 15 bases separating them. Germline V gives CDR1 SQVTM, CDR2 ANQGSEA. The CDR3 here is CSVSREGGNEKLFF. CDR3 nucleotide sequence: TGCAGCGTTTCTAGGGAGGGAGGAAATGAAAAACTGTTTTTT.

The V gene is TRBV10-2, the J gene TRBJ2-3; D perhaps matches TRBD1 (5 bases). The length of the CDR3 is 14 residues. Trimming left V 6 bases short and J 5 bases short, with 15 bases between. CDR1 and CDR2 (germline): WSHSY, SAAADI. CDR3 loop: CASSELDGQDTQYF. The DNA for the CDR3 is TGCGCCAGCAGCGAACTGGACGGACAAGATACGCAGTATTTT.

The chain's CDR3 is CASSHERERDNEQFF. The CDR3 DNA reads as TGTGCCAGCAGCCATGAGCGGGAGAGGGACAATGAGCAGTTCTTC. J is TRBJ2-1 and V is TRBV14; 8 nucleotides match TRBD2. Trimming cost V 3 bases and J 5 bases; bases outside gene matches: 6. The CDR3 has 15 residues. Germline CDR1 SGHDN, CDR2 FVKESK.

As regards this clone: Other DNA sequences in the same sample also yield this CDR3. This chain joins TRBV20-1 and TRBJ2-7; 8 nucleotides agree with TRBD1. The CDR3 length is 11 residues. J was trimmed by 5 bases and V by 6 bases; bases with no gene match: 3. The germline gives CDR1 DFQATT, CDR2 SNEGSKA (reference sequence). CDR3 in amino acids: CSARTGNEQYF. CDR3 coding DNA: TGCAGTGCGAGGACAGGGAACGAGCAGTACTTC.

This sequence joins TRBV6-5 and TRBJ1-3; D not resolved. V lost 3 bases, J lost 3 bases, and 15 bases lay in between. CDR1 MNHEY and CDR2 SVGAGI come from the germline V gene. The CDR3 sequence is 16 residues long. CDR3 bases: TGTGCCAGCAGTTATGTACAGCCACGGGGTGGAAACACCATATATTTT. Its translation is CASSYVQPRGGNTIYF.

As regards this clone: The sample carries other DNA sequences with the same CDR3. The chain recombines TRBV19 with TRBJ1-2; D call uncertain. Germline V lookup: CDR1 LNHDA, CDR2 SQIVND (reference sequence). V was trimmed by 6 bases and J by 4 bases, leaving 9 bases between them. The CDR3 has 12 amino acids. The CDR3 bases are TGTGCCAGTAGGGCAGGCCCCTATGGCTACACCTTC. As protein: CASRAGPYGYTF.